Listed below are T cell receptor beta chains from one sample, sequenced in a study of CD8 T cells in Susac syndrome. From the immunoSEQ multiplex PCR reads, TCRdb called clonotypes with MiXCR, one entry per CDR3 protein. Here the sample spans about 150,000 distinct CDR3 sequences, approximately 95% being singletons. The specimen sequenced was CD4+ T cells from PBMCs. The receptors originated from a human donor with Susac syndrome. The CDR3 runs from the conserved cysteine through the conserved F or W. D genes are given only for firm matches. Rows give clone size only sometimes, using once, few, many, or a class for an expanded clone.

d_call,v_call,clone_size,j_call,cdr3_nt,cdr3_aa
TRBD2,TRBV29-1,.,TRBJ2-5,TGCAGCGCTGGACGAGCGGGGGAGACCCAGTACTTC,CSAGRAGETQYF
.,TRBV11-2,once,TRBJ2-3,TGTGCCAGCTCTTGGGGGGGCAACACAGATACGCAGTATTTT,CASSWGGNTDTQYF
.,TRBV27,once,TRBJ2-5,TGTGCCAGCAGTTTCGGCCGGACGGGGACCCAGTACTTC,CASSFGRTGTQYF
.,TRBV5-1,.,TRBJ2-2,TGCGCCAGTATCACCGGGCCTCAGAACACCGGGGAGCTGTTTTTT,CASITGPQNTGELFF
TRBD1,TRBV29-1,.,TRBJ1-1,TGCAGCGTTGGACAGGGGCCCTACACTGAAGCTTTCTTT,CSVGQGPYTEAFF
.,TRBV20-1,once,TRBJ2-3,TGCAGTGCTCCGGGCGGTGATACGCAGTATTTT,CSAPGGDTQYF
.,TRBV15,.,TRBJ1-2,TGTGCCACCAGCTCGCAGAGAATGACAGGAAACTATGGCTACACCTTC,CATSSQRMTGNYGYTF
.,TRBV12-3/TRBV12-4,.,TRBJ1-2,TGTGCCAGCAGTCTAAAGACAGTCTCTGGCTACACCTTC,CASSLKTVSGYTF
.,TRBV29-1,.,TRBJ2-5,TGCAGCGTTGAAAGGGACAACCAAGAGACCCAGTACTTC,CSVERDNQETQYF
.,TRBV7-6,.,TRBJ1-6,TGTGCCAGCAGCTTAGAAGGGGGTTCACCCCTCCACTTT,CASSLEGGSPLHF
.,TRBV12-3/TRBV12-4,.,TRBJ1-2,TGTGCCAGCAGTTTCGAAGGGCCTAACTATGGCTACACCTTC,CASSFEGPNYGYTF
TRBD1,TRBV29-1,.,TRBJ1-4,TGCAGCGTCTACAGGGGTGAAAAACTGTTTTTT,CSVYRGEKLFF
.,TRBV9,once,TRBJ1-1,TGTGCCAGCAGCGTAGGTCCCCTGGGCACTGAAGCTTTCTTT,CASSVGPLGTEAFF
.,TRBV23-1,.,TRBJ1-2,TGCGCCAGCAGTCAATCGTCCAGGGGTTTCCATGGCTACACCTTC,CASSQSSRGFHGYTF
.,TRBV20-1,.,TRBJ1-6,TGCAGTGCTAGAGAGGGGACGAATTCACCCCTCCACTTT,CSAREGTNSPLHF
.,TRBV29-1,.,TRBJ1-2,TGCAGCGTCGAGAGGCGAATAGAGGGCTACACCTTC,CSVERRIEGYTF
TRBD1,TRBV3-1,.,TRBJ2-5,TGTGCCAGCTCGACAGGGGGCTTGAAGACCCAGTACTTC,CASSTGGLKTQYF
.,TRBV5-1,.,TRBJ1-4,TGCGCCAGCAGCTTTCTTGGGGGTGAAAAACTGTTTTTT,CASSFLGGEKLFF
.,TRBV5-4,.,TRBJ2-1,TGTGCCAGCAGCTTGGGATCCCCGGGGGCCTACAATGAGCAGTTCTTC,CASSLGSPGAYNEQFF
TRBD1,TRBV18,.,TRBJ2-3,TGTGCCAGCTCAAAAACCAGGGGGTCCACAGATACGCAGTATTTT,CASSKTRGSTDTQYF
.,TRBV20-1,once,TRBJ1-1,TGCAGTGCTAGAGGGGGAGGAGACACTGAAGCTTTCTTT,CSARGGGDTEAFF
.,TRBV19,.,TRBJ1-1,TGTGCCAGTAGTACCACTGACGCGAACACTGAAGCTTTCTTT,CASSTTDANTEAFF
TRBD2,TRBV5-4,once,TRBJ2-2,TGTGCCAGCACCATGCGGGGGACCAACACCGGGGAGCTGTTTTTT,CASTMRGTNTGELFF
.,TRBV7-8,once,TRBJ1-5,TGTGCCAGCAGCCCGGAGGGTTACAATCAGCCCCAGCATTTT,CASSPEGYNQPQHF
TRBD1,TRBV29-1,.,TRBJ2-3,TGCAGCGTTGAAAATCCGGGACAGTCAGATACGCAGTATTTT,CSVENPGQSDTQYF
.,TRBV15,.,TRBJ1-1,TGTGCCACCAGCAGAGACCAGAACACTGAAGCTTTCTTT,CATSRDQNTEAFF
.,TRBV4-1,.,TRBJ2-5,TGCGCCAGCAGCCAAGGCCCGTCACTTCAAGAGACCCAGTACTTC,CASSQGPSLQETQYF
TRBD1,TRBV7-8,.,TRBJ2-7,TGTGCCAGCAGTTCTCAGGGGGCCGCCGGGTACGAGCAGTACTTC,CASSSQGAAGYEQYF
.,TRBV6-1,.,TRBJ1-4,TGTGCCAGCAGTGGACGGGACGCCGGGTTTTTT,CASSGRDAGFF
TRBD2,TRBV20-1,.,TRBJ2-1,TGCAGTGCTAGAGATTTCTCCGGGACTAGCGGGGGGGTATCCTACAATGAGCAGTTCTTC,CSARDFSGTSGGVSYNEQFF
TRBD2,TRBV20-1,once,TRBJ2-1,TGCAGTGCTCAGACCTATCGGGGGGGGCAGTACAATGAGCAGTTCTTC,CSAQTYRGGQYNEQFF
.,TRBV10-3,.,TRBJ2-3,TGTGCCATCAGTCAGGACAGTCCAGATACGCAGTATTTT,CAISQDSPDTQYF
.,TRBV2,.,TRBJ2-2,TGTGCCAGCAGCGAGGGTTTCGACACCGGGGAGCTGTTTTTT,CASSEGFDTGELFF
TRBD1,TRBV13,.,TRBJ1-1,TGTGCCAGCAGCATGGACAGGGTAGCGGGCACTGAAGCTTTCTTT,CASSMDRVAGTEAFF
TRBD1,TRBV6-5,.,TRBJ2-7,TGTGCCAGCAGCGCCACCCTACAGGGGTTCGAGCAGTACTTC,CASSATLQGFEQYF
.,TRBV2,.,TRBJ1-1,TGTGCCAGCAGTGTGATGGGGTTGGGAACTGAAGCTTTCTTT,CASSVMGLGTEAFF
.,TRBV23-1,.,TRBJ1-2,TGCGCCAGCAGTCCTTCAGGGACCAACTATGGCTACACCTTC,CASSPSGTNYGYTF
.,TRBV5-1,once,TRBJ1-1,TGCGCCAGCAGTTTGGGGGCGGGCACTGAAGCTTTCTTT,CASSLGAGTEAFF
TRBD1,TRBV4-1,.,TRBJ1-3,TGCGCCAGCAGCCCTCGTTGGCAGGGGGCAGACACCATATATTTT,CASSPRWQGADTIYF
TRBD2,TRBV5-1,.,TRBJ2-5,TGCGCCAGCAGCACCCCTCCCGGGACTAGCGGCTATGTGTCCCAGTACTTC,CASSTPPGTSGYVSQYF
TRBD1,TRBV7-2,.,TRBJ2-2,TGTGCCAGCAGCTCGGGACAGCGTGCCGGGGAGCTGTTTTTT,CASSSGQRAGELFF
.,TRBV6-6,once,TRBJ1-2,TGTGCCAGCAGTCCAGGGGCAGGGCATGGCTACACCTTC,CASSPGAGHGYTF
.,TRBV20-1,once,TRBJ1-6,TGCAGTGCAGGAGGGGGTGGGGGCAATTCACCCCTCCACTTT,CSAGGGGGNSPLHF
.,TRBV20-1,.,TRBJ1-5,TGCAGTGTAATGCAGGGTAGCAATCAGCCCCAGCATTTT,CSVMQGSNQPQHF
.,TRBV15,once,TRBJ2-6,TGTGCCACCAGCAGAGACAACTCTGGGGCCAACGTCCTGACTTTC,CATSRDNSGANVLTF
.,TRBV4-2,once,TRBJ1-2,TGTGCCAGCAGCCAAGGACCGGAATCTGGCTACACCTTC,CASSQGPESGYTF
.,TRBV4-3,.,TRBJ1-1,TGCGCCAGCAGCCAAGATAGATCGGGGTTTCACACTGAAGCTTTCTTT,CASSQDRSGFHTEAFF
.,TRBV18,few,TRBJ1-5,TGTGCCAGCTCACCGGGCGGCAATCAGCCCCAGCATTTT,CASSPGGNQPQHF
.,TRBV20-1,.,TRBJ2-7,TGCAGTGTTCAGGCAGGTTACGAGCAGTACTTC,CSVQAGYEQYF
TRBD1,TRBV6-6,.,TRBJ2-2,TGTGCCAGCAGTCAGACAGGGTTGAACACCGGGGAGCTGTTTTTT,CASSQTGLNTGELFF
.,TRBV29-1,.,TRBJ2-2,TGCAGCGTTGAAGAGAGAGGGAACACCGGGGAGCTGTTTTTT,CSVEERGNTGELFF
.,TRBV29-1,.,TRBJ2-2,TGCAGCGTGATCAGAAACACCGGGGAGCTGTTTTTT,CSVIRNTGELFF
TRBD1,TRBV19,.,TRBJ1-2,TGTGCCAGTTTCATCCCCGGGACAGGGGGGAACTATGGCTACACCTTC,CASFIPGTGGNYGYTF
.,TRBV5-4,.,TRBJ1-6,TGTGCCAGCAGCAGGGACGCGGCAACCACTTCGCCCCTCCACTTT,CASSRDAATTSPLHF
TRBD1,TRBV27,.,TRBJ2-7,TGTGCCAGCAGTTCAGCCGGGACAGGGGAACGGGAGCAGTACTTC,CASSSAGTGEREQYF
.,TRBV6-6,.,TRBJ1-2,TGTGCCAGCAGTTACTCCGGGGAGGGCTATGGCTACACCTTC,CASSYSGEGYGYTF